The rows below give T cell receptor beta chains drawn from one sample of a study of graft-versus-host responses after intestinal transplantation. Method: immunoSEQ multiplex PCR; TCRdb's copy keeps in-frame clones and lacks some. The sample has about 21,000 clones; under 75% are singletons. Sequences were derived from ileum tissue, sampled roughly three weeks after intestinal transplant. All receptors come from a human patient who received an intestinal transplant, so some T cells may come from the graft donor. The conserved cysteine and the conserved F or W are not part of the CDR3 here. The order of the fields is V gene, CDR3 protein.

TRBV7-2 | ASSSRGQLYGYT
TRBV19 | ASSIGLEQY
TRBV19 | ASRPWTGANEQF
TRBV7-9 | ASSLALSEQY
TRBV6-4 | ASSDSEGGPGTGELF
TRBV7-6 | ASSLVVGGTDTQY
TRBV5-1 | ASSLAAVPYEQY
TRBV30 | AWSQGVRNQPQH
TRBV18 | ASSTRQGKGETQY
TRBV6-5 | ASSYWGPGEKLF
TRBV5-1 | ASSFTAPNEKLF
TRBV27 | ASSLSPQGPYTDTQY
TRBV28 | ASREAYFNQPQH
TRBV2 | ASSGLAGATGELF
TRBV19 | ASSMERVRSPLH
TRBV30 | AWSWTGLNGYT
TRBV28 | ASSLLSGTSTDTQY